This T cell receptor beta chain was sequenced in a study of beta chain features in type 1 diabetes. Overall study context: No age, gender or cell yield differences were seen between patients and healthy donors.

Post-sort purity exceeded 95% for all sorted populations. This clone was counted between two and nine times. What it recognizes is unknown. The CDR3 runs 14 residues. Germline V gives CDR1 ENHRY, CDR2 SYGVKD. The J segment lost 1 base and the V segment lost 6 bases, leaving 3 bases of the junction unmatched. Every isolated RNA sample was fully reverse transcribed, so sequencing captured expressed TCRB transcripts. Sequencing was performed with immunoSEQ multiplex PCR; in TCRdb, only in-frame clones are kept and a portion is missing. The table records around 99,000 clones, under 40% of them present only once. Whole-study results and caveats: Patients with type 1 diabetes carried fewer insertions and had more deletions at their VDJ junctions. Patients and controls would share equally any PCR tilt toward shorter templates.

This sequence originates from a woman aged 18 to 35 in good health. Sample: stem cell memory CD4+ T cells from blood. The gene calls are TRBV10-3 and TRBJ2-3; 8 nucleotides align to TRBD1. The chain's CDR3 is CAIRMTGGTDTQYF. The CDR3 nucleotides are TGTGCCATCAGGATGACAGGGGGCACAGATACGCAGTATTTT.